The 8 T cell receptor beta chains presented below share a single source sample, sequenced in a study of blood T cell repertoires in COVID-19. TCRdb keeps only in-frame clones here, not all; method: immunoSEQ multiplex PCR. The sample lists about 82,000 clones, approximately 90% occurring once. Sequencing used PBMCs or T cells enriched from blood (not recorded which). The receptors originated from a woman aged 45-65 years with acute COVID-19.

In regard to this clone: The junction departs from the called germline gene at one end, perhaps through a read error. This chain uses TRBV7-7 with TRBJ2-5; D is perhaps TRBD2 (5 bases). There are 14 residues in the CDR3. CDR1 and CDR2 from the germline V gene are SSHAT and FNYEAQ (reference sequence). The CDR3 is CASSTGLAQETQYF. For the CDR3, the DNA is TGTGCTAGCAGCACCGGACTTGCGCAAGAGACCCAGTACTTC.

DNA for the CDR3: TGTGCCAGCAGCGTAGGGGTGGGAGGCTCCTACAATGAGCAGTTCTTC. This gives the protein CASSVGVGGSYNEQFF. This sequence joins TRBV9 and TRBJ2-1; D may be TRBD2 (6 bases). V was shortened by 0 bases and J by 0 bases, with 10 bases between the two germline ends. The V gene's germline CDR1 is SGDLS and CDR2 YYNGEE. The CDR3 totals 16 residues.

The chain uses TRBV19 and TRBJ2-2; D ambiguous. Trimming removed 3 bases from V and 7 bases from J, with 15 bases in between. The CDR3 runs to 15 residues. CDR1 and CDR2 (germline): LNHDA, SQIVND (reference sequence). CDR3 sequence (DNA): TGTGCCAGTAGTATCTGGGCGTCCGTGAGCGGGGAGCTGTTTTTT. Amino acid sequence: CASSIWASVSGELFF.

The CDR3 nucleotides are TGTGCCAGCAGTGAAGGACTAGCGGGAGGATCCTACAATGAGCAGTTCTTC. Protein product: CASSEGLAGGSYNEQFF. The rearrangement joins TRBV6-4 to TRBJ2-1, with 14 positions matching TRBD2. This CDR3 contains 17 residues. Trimming cost V 3 bases and J 1 base; bases outside gene matches: 2. Germline V gene lookup returns CDR1 MRHNA and CDR2 SNTAGT.

This clone has a handful of counts. The chain uses TRBV7-9 and TRBJ2-2; D not resolved. The CDR3 length is 14 residues. V lost 0 bases and J 5 bases, leaving 7 bases between the germline ends. From germline, CDR1 is SEHNR and CDR2 FQNEAQ (reference sequence). The CDR3 bases are TGTGCCAGCAGCTTAGCTGCGGCGACCGGGGAGCTGTTTTTT. This codes for CASSLAAATGELFF. Using reference TRBV7-9 and TRBJ2-2 for the parts outside the CDR3, the full variable domain is DTGVSQNPRHKITKRGQNVTFRCDPISEHNRLYWYRQTLGQGPEFLTYFQNEAQLEKSRLLSDRFSAERPKGSFSTLEIQRTEQGDSAMYLCASSLAAATGELFFGEGSRLTVL.

This clone was counted a few times. The rearrangement uses TRBV4-1 and TRBJ2-3; 8 bases line up with TRBD2. This CDR3 region has 16 residues. The germline gives CDR1 MGHRA, CDR2 YSYEKL. J gave up 6 bases and V 1 base, and 9 bases lay outside the gene matches. CDR3 in DNA: TGCGCCAGCAGCCAAGCGTACAGCGGGAGTGGTGATACGCAGTATTTT. Protein: CASSQAYSGSGDTQYF.

The rearrangement joins TRBV20-1 to TRBJ2-1; 15 bases fit TRBD2. V gave up 3 bases and J gave up 8 bases; unmatched junction bases: 8. CDR1 and CDR2 from the germline V gene are DFQATT and SNEGSKA (reference sequence). The CDR3 covers 16 residues. The CDR3: CSASGLAGGLGDEQFF. CDR3 nucleotide sequence: TGCAGTGCTAGTGGACTAGCGGGAGGGCTGGGTGATGAGCAGTTCTTC.

The chain links TRBV3-1 (or the pseudogene TRBV3-2) to TRBJ1-1, with D possibly matching TRBD1 (6 bases). V was trimmed by 3 bases and J by 9 bases, leaving 11 bases between them. Germline CDR1 LGHDT, CDR2 YNNKEL (reference sequence). CDR3 length: 12 residues. The CDR3 DNA is TGTGCCAGCAGCCATACCGGGACACAAGCTTTCTTT. Translating gives CASSHTGTQAFF.